Below, 25 T cell receptor beta chains from the same sample are listed, as sequenced in a study of blood T cell repertoires in COVID-19. Profiled with immunoSEQ multiplex PCR; TCRdb holds only in-frame clones, not every one. The sample has approximately 250,000 clones; around nine tenths are singletons. Sequencing input: peripheral blood. Receptors were obtained from a woman aged 55-70 years who had recovered from COVID-19.

This rearrangement joins TRBV28 to TRBJ2-7; TRBD1 agrees at 7 bases. The ends lost 7 bases at V and 0 bases at J; junction bases unmatched: 6. There are 14 residues in the CDR3. The germline V gene encodes CDR1 MDHEN and CDR2 SYDVKM. CDR3 DNA: TGTGCCAGCATGGGACAGCCCGCCTCCTACGAGCAGTACTTC. Residues: CASMGQPASYEQYF. The full variable domain, its missing parts supplied by reference TRBV28 and TRBJ2-7, is DVKVTQSSRYLVKRTGEKVFLECVQDMDHENMFWYRQDPGLGLRLIYFSYDVKMKEKGDIPEGYSVSREKKERFSLILESASTNQTSMYLCASMGQPASYEQYFGPGTRLTVT.

The chain has TRBV2 and TRBJ1-4, with a weak D call TRBD1 (5 bases). CDR1 and CDR2 (germline): SNHLY, FYNNEI. The V and J ends lost 6 bases and 4 bases respectively, with 12 bases between them. The CDR3 totals 14 residues. CDR3 amino acids: CASRMGLGNEKLFF. The CDR3 coding sequence is TGTGCCAGCAGGATGGGACTGGGTAATGAAAAACTGTTTTTT.

As regards this clone: Other DNA sequences within the sample encode an identical CDR3. This chain uses TRBV5-1 with TRBJ1-6, with a weak D call TRBD1 (6 bases). Looked up from germline, CDR1 is SGHRS and CDR2 is YFSETQ. This CDR3 has 14 amino acids. The V and J ends lost 4 bases and 6 bases respectively, with 11 bases between them. CDR3 coding DNA: TGCGCCAGCAGCGGGGGCCAGACTAATTCACCCCTCCACTTT. It translates to CASSGGQTNSPLHF.

The gene calls are TRBV6-2 or TRBV6-3 and TRBJ2-5, with D possibly being TRBD1 (6 bases). Germline CDR1 is MNHEY and CDR2 is SVGEGT. With 2 bases removed from V and 4 bases from J, the gap between germline ends came to 11 bases. This CDR3 contains 14 residues. CDR3 DNA sequence: TGTGCCAGCAGTTACGGTAGAGGGGGAGAGACCCAGTACTTC. Its protein is CASSYGRGGETQYF.

The V call is TRBV19, the J call TRBJ1-6; 9 bases line up with TRBD1. From germline, CDR1 is LNHDA and CDR2 SQIVND (reference sequence). The CDR3 has 15 amino acids. With V trimmed by 7 bases and J by 10 bases, 11 bases remained unmatched. CDR3: CASTMGSTGGSPLHF. Here the CDR3 DNA reads TGTGCCAGTACTATGGGATCGACAGGGGGATCACCCCTCCACTTT.

The chain carries TRBV2 and TRBJ2-5, with 9 bases fitting TRBD1. Germline V CDR1 and CDR2: SNHLY, FYNNEI. The CDR3 spans 12 residues. V was pared by 9 bases and J by 5 bases, with 4 bases of the junction left unmatched. The CDR3 reads CARGQGPETQYF. DNA for the CDR3: TGTGCCAGAGGACAGGGGCCCGAGACCCAGTACTTC. The whole variable domain, remainder taken from reference TRBV2 and TRBJ2-5, is EPEVTQTPSHQVTQMGQEVILRCVPISNHLYFYWYRQILGQKVEFLVSFYNNEISEKSEIFDDQFSVERPDGSNFTLKIRSTKLEDSAMYFCARGQGPETQYFGPGTRLLVL.

The chain is built from TRBV5-8 and TRBJ2-1; D possibly corresponds to TRBD1 (6 bases). The CDR3 length is 14 residues. Germline CDR1 reads SGHTS; CDR2 reads YDEGEE. Deletions cut 0 bases from V and 12 bases from J, with 16 bases between. This CDR3 is CASSLAGHRKTQFF. CDR3 in DNA: TGTGCCAGCAGCTTGGCGGGACACCGAAAAACGCAGTTCTTC.

About this clone itself: The sample contains more than one DNA sequence encoding this CDR3. The V and J genes are TRBV29-1 and TRBJ2-2; tentatively, D is TRBD1 (6 bases). The CDR3 contains 14 residues. Germline assignment: CDR1 SQVTM and CDR2 ANQGSEA. V was cut by 5 bases and J by 1 base, with 11 bases left in between. CDR3 sequence reads: CSVNKDRNTGELFF. DNA for the CDR3: TGCAGCGTTAATAAGGACAGGAACACCGGGGAGCTGTTTTTT.

The chain employs TRBV9 and TRBJ2-7, with TRBD2 identical over 7 bases. Trimming removed 4 bases from V and 5 bases from J; junction bases left unmatched: 15. CDR3 length equals 16 residues. Germline V gene sequence: CDR1 SGDLS, CDR2 YYNGEE. The CDR3 sequence is CASSPGGRQGRHEQYF. The CDR3 DNA sequence: TGTGCCAGCAGCCCCGGGGGGAGGCAGGGTCGCCACGAGCAGTACTTC.

CDR3: CASSEAMGLGQPQHF. CDR3 sequence (DNA): TGTGCCAGCAGTGAAGCCATGGGGCTGGGGCAGCCCCAGCATTTT. This chain links TRBV6-1 with TRBJ1-5; perhaps TRBD1 as D (5 bases). V was trimmed by 0 bases and J by 7 bases, leaving 13 bases between them. Germline CDR1 reads MNHNS; CDR2 reads SASEGT. The CDR3 sequence is 15 residues long.

The chain links TRBV9 to TRBJ1-6; a possible D gene is TRBD1 (5 bases). CDR3 length: 13 residues. V was cut by 0 bases and J by 11 bases, with 9 bases left in between. Germline assignment: CDR1 SGDLS and CDR2 YYNGEE. CDR3 sequence (DNA): TGTGCCAGCAGCGTAGAGGGACTTCCACCCCTCCACTTT. It encodes CASSVEGLPPLHF.

V gene TRBV5-1 combines with J gene TRBJ2-1; D possibly corresponds to TRBD1 (6 bases). Germline values: CDR1 SGHRS, CDR2 YFSETQ. V was cut by 2 bases and J by 7 bases, with 16 bases left in between. This CDR3 region has 15 residues. The DNA for the CDR3 is TGCGCCAGCAGCTTTAGGGCCCCAGGACAGAATGAGCAGTTCTTC. Protein: CASSFRAPGQNEQFF.

The V and J genes are TRBV11-1 and TRBJ1-2; 9 bases are shared with TRBD1. The CDR3 length is 14 residues. Losses at the gene ends were 5 bases for V and 4 bases for J; bases not matched to a gene: 5. CDR1 and CDR2 from the germline V gene are SGHAT and FQDESV (reference sequence). In DNA form, the CDR3 reads TGTGCCAGCAGCCCGGACAGGGGAGGCTATGGCTACACCTTC. Encoded protein: CASSPDRGGYGYTF.

This chain's CDR3 is CASSHWRDTQYF. The CDR3 DNA is TGTGCCAGCAGCCACTGGAGAGATACGCAGTATTTT. This chain joins TRBV3-1 (or the pseudogene TRBV3-2) and TRBJ2-3; D not certain. The CDR3 runs to 12 residues. Germline CDR1 is LGHDT and CDR2 is YNNKEL (reference sequence). V lost 3 bases and J lost 5, with 6 bases in between.

In DNA form, the CDR3 reads TGTGCCATCAGTGGTGGCCTTAAGTGGAACATTCAGTACTTC. It yields the protein CAISGGLKWNIQYF. The chain recombines TRBV10-3 with TRBJ2-4; D not certain. Germline CDR1 is ENHRY and CDR2 is SYGVKD. The CDR3 extends over 14 amino acids. With 4 bases removed from V and 7 bases from J, the gap between germline ends came to 14 bases.

The CDR3 region has the DNA TGCGCCAGCAGCATACGACAGGGGGTCCATGGCTACACCTTC. This sequence encodes CASSIRQGVHGYTF. The chain combines TRBV5-1 with TRBJ1-2, with 9 nucleotides matching TRBD1. The CDR3 runs 14 residues. Germline assignment: CDR1 SGHRS and CDR2 YFSETQ. V was clipped by 4 bases and J by 6 bases; unmatched bases: 7.

The V call is TRBV5-8, the J call TRBJ1-5; a possible D gene is TRBD1 (6 bases). With 0 bases removed from V and 0 bases from J, the gap between germline ends came to 13 bases. CDR1 and CDR2 (germline): SGHTS, YDEGEE. The CDR3 extends over 17 amino acids. The CDR3 DNA is TGTGCCAGCAGCTTGGAGGGGGGGACCTCTAGCAATCAGCCCCAGCATTTT. This codes for CASSLEGGTSSNQPQHF.

The chain uses TRBV19 and TRBJ2-5; D gene unclear. CDR1 and CDR2 (germline): LNHDA, SQIVND (reference sequence). The V end lost 2 bases, the J end lost 1 base, and 5 bases lay between the germline ends. The CDR3 is 13 residues long. The CDR3 protein is CASSINSQETQYF. The CDR3 DNA is TGTGCCAGTAGTATAAACAGCCAAGAGACCCAGTACTTC.

The chain links TRBV14 to TRBJ2-1, with a tentative D call TRBD1 (5 bases). V was shortened by 4 bases and J by 7 bases, with 14 bases between the two germline ends. This CDR3 region has 14 residues. The germline CDR1 and CDR2 sequences are SGHDN and FVKESK. The CDR3 is CASSRAGHRNEQFF. The CDR3 nucleotides are TGTGCCAGCAGCCGGGCAGGGCACCGTAATGAGCAGTTCTTC.

V and J are TRBV3-1 (or the pseudogene TRBV3-2) and TRBJ2-3, with 11 bases matching TRBD2. The CDR3 is made up of 17 amino acids. The V gene end was trimmed by 4 bases and the J gene end by 4 bases; junction bases not matched to a gene: 10. Germline V gene sequence: CDR1 LGHDT, CDR2 YNNKEL (reference sequence). The CDR3 is CASSPTLAGGGADTQYF. The CDR3 DNA sequence: TGTGCCAGCAGCCCAACTTTAGCGGGGGGGGGCGCAGATACGCAGTATTTT.

V usage is TRBV7-2 and J usage is TRBJ1-2; unclear D gene. Trimming took off 0 bases at V and 6 bases at J, with 11 bases between the two ends. The CDR3 totals 14 residues. Per germline, CDR1 SGHTA and CDR2 FQGNSA. CDR3 DNA: TGTGCCAGCAGCTTAGCAGGGAGCAGGCATGGCTACACCTTC. Translation: CASSLAGSRHGYTF.

There are many counts of this clone. This chain uses TRBV5-1 with TRBJ2-2; TRBD1 agrees at 7 bases. V shed 8 bases and J 2 bases; nucleotides not matched to a gene: 12. The CDR3 is 16 residues long. The germline CDR1 and CDR2 sequences are SGHRS and YFSETQ. The CDR3 sequence: CASRGQLGVNTGELFF. CDR3 bases: TGCGCCAGTCGGGGACAGCTCGGGGTAAACACCGGGGAGCTGTTTTTT.

The chain couples TRBV18 to TRBJ1-4; D gene ambiguous. Germline CDR1 is KGHSH and CDR2 is LQKENI. There are 15 residues in the CDR3. Trimming stripped 6 bases from V and 7 bases from J, with 18 bases between. The CDR3 is CASSHGRGRSEKLFF. CDR3 bases: TGTGCCAGCTCCCACGGGCGGGGTCGGTCTGAAAAACTGTTTTTT.

This clone was observed a handful of times. V and J are TRBV29-1 and TRBJ2-7; the D gene is possibly TRBD2 (5 bases). Trimming removed 3 bases from V and 4 bases from J, with 7 bases in between. The CDR3 has 11 amino acids. Germline values: CDR1 SQVTM, CDR2 ANQGSEA. CDR3 sequence (DNA): TGCAGCGTTGATGCGGGTTACGAGCAGTACTTC. Residues: CSVDAGYEQYF.

The V gene is TRBV9, the J gene TRBJ1-2, with D tentatively TRBD1 (5 bases). V gave up 0 bases and J gave up 0 bases, with 6 bases separating them. This CDR3 comprises 14 residues. The germline CDR1 and CDR2 sequences are SGDLS and YYNGEE. CDR3: CASSVVTANYGYTF. The CDR3 DNA reads as TGTGCCAGCAGCGTAGTGACAGCTAACTATGGCTACACCTTC.